This T cell receptor beta chain was captured by sequencing in a study of T cells in localized non-small cell lung cancer. Study-wide points: The appearance of a median approximately 57 of the top 100 tumor clones was seen in adjacent lung. Uninvolved adjacent lung showed peak T cell clonality, exceeding tumor.

Remarks on this clone: Its specificity is unknown.

The germline V gene has CDR1 MNHEY and CDR2 SVGAGI. V was cut by 7 bases and J by 6 bases, with 19 bases left in between. The length of the CDR3 is 14 residues. The protocol was immunoSEQ multiplex PCR, while the TCRdb copy is restricted to in-frame clones and leaves out a portion. The sample records about 43,000 clones, roughly 90% being singletons. This TCR derives from a woman aged 35-70 years with stage II lung adenocarcinoma. The J gene is TRBJ2-7, the V gene TRBV6-5; D is unresolved. This material consisted of PBMCs, taken before any cancer treatment. CDR3 coding DNA: TGTGCCAGCATTTCGACCGCGCGAGGATCCGAGCAGTACTTC. The encoded protein is CASISTARGSEQYF.